This section outlines one T cell receptor beta chain sequence together with its context. This record comes from a study of cytotoxic CD8 clonotypes in ibrutinib-treated CLL. The V gene lost 3 bases and the J gene lost 4 bases, with 11 bases spanning the gap. The CDR3 contains 14 residues. Looked up from germline, CDR1 is MNHEY and CDR2 is SMNVEV (reference sequence). Repertoires were generated with immunoSEQ multiplex PCR, while TCRdb's copy carries only in-frame clones and drops some. The data show about 160,000 clones, roughly 88% seen once. The sequence was obtained from a human donor with chronic lymphocytic leukemia. The source material was PBMCs, sampled at disease progression, from a patient treated with ibrutinib. The chain links TRBV27 to TRBJ2-3; no clear D. Here the CDR3 DNA reads TGTGCCAGCAGTTTGTCTTTCCCAGCAGATACGCAGTATTTT. Protein sequence: CASSLSFPADTQYF.